The 17 T cell receptor beta chains reported below all come from one sample, sequenced in a study of T cell clonotyping in hematopoietic cell transplantation. Sequencing was performed with immunoSEQ multiplex PCR; in TCRdb, only in-frame clones are kept and a portion is missing. The sample has roughly 38,000 clones, approximately 88% seen once. The sample was peripheral blood mononuclear cells. The source is a woman aged 40-49 years in good health. Some clones in this sample may be carry-over from other donors' samples.

This clone was counted once. This chain links TRBV30 with TRBJ1-1; D is undetermined. Germline V gene data show CDR1 as GTSNPN and CDR2 as SVGIG (reference sequence). Between the trimmed V and J ends, which lost 3 bases and 4 bases, there was a span of 12 bases. The CDR3 spans 13 residues. The chain's CDR3 is CAWSPTPLTEAFF. As DNA, the CDR3 is TGTGCCTGGAGCCCGACCCCCCTCACTGAAGCTTTCTTT.

This chain uses TRBV29-1 with TRBJ1-4; possible D gene TRBD1, 5 bases. CDR3 length: 13 amino acids. V lost 4 bases to trimming and J lost 11 bases, with 17 bases between them. Germline CDR1 is SQVTM and CDR2 is ANQGSEA. The CDR3 DNA follows: TGCAGCGTTGGGGGCGACTTGGAAAGTAAACTGTTTTTT. Protein sequence: CSVGGDLESKLFF.

V is TRBV7-2 and J is TRBJ2-3; tentatively, D is TRBD2 (5 bases). V shed 5 bases and J shed 2 bases, with 17 bases lying between them. This CDR3 region has 16 residues. Per the germline V gene, CDR1 is SGHTA and CDR2 is FQGNSA. CDR3 coding DNA: TGTGCCAGCAGCGCCTCTAATAGGGAGTTCACAGATACGCAGTATTTT. This translates into CASSASNREFTDTQYF.

The chain carries TRBV19 and TRBJ2-7; D gene ambiguous. V dropped 4 bases and J dropped 0 bases, with 13 bases sitting between them. This CDR3 comprises 15 residues. CDR1 and CDR2 from the germline V gene are LNHDA and SQIVND (reference sequence). CDR3 amino acids: CASSTFGVSSYEQYF. The CDR3 DNA is TGTGCCAGTAGTACTTTCGGCGTGAGCTCCTACGAGCAGTACTTC.

The gene calls are TRBV9 and TRBJ1-2; D possibly corresponds to TRBD1 (6 bases). CDR1 and CDR2 (germline): SGDLS, YYNGEE. V was trimmed by 0 bases and J by 5 bases, leaving 14 bases between them. CDR3 length: 15 amino acids. This chain's CDR3 is CASSVGTGSIYGYTF. In DNA, the CDR3 is TGTGCCAGCAGCGTAGGTACAGGGTCGATATATGGCTACACCTTC.

Comment on this clone: Other DNA sequences from this sample encode an identical CDR3 as well. This chain joins TRBV30 and TRBJ1-5; a weak D match, TRBD1 (5 bases). The germline V and J ends were trimmed by 1 base and 3 bases, with 13 bases remaining between them. Germline V gene lookup returns CDR1 GTSNPN and CDR2 SVGIG (reference sequence). The CDR3 loop spans 15 amino acids. CDR3 sequence reads: CAWSERGRVNQPQHF. CDR3 nucleotides: TGTGCCTGGAGTGAAAGAGGCAGGGTCAATCAGCCCCAGCATTTT.

This clone was observed a handful of times. The V gene is TRBV30, the J gene TRBJ1-2; weak D call: TRBD1 (6 bases). The germline V gene has CDR1 GTSNPN and CDR2 SVGIG (reference sequence). The CDR3 contains 13 residues. V lost 5 bases, J lost 4 bases, and 14 bases lay in between. CDR3 coding DNA: TGTGCCTGGGAGGGGGGTAGAGGCTATGGCTACACCTTC. Its translation: CAWEGGRGYGYTF. Drawing the rest from reference TRBV30 and TRBJ1-2, the complete variable domain is SQTIHQWPATLVQPVGSPLSLECTVEGTSNPNLYWYRQAAGRGLQLLFYSVGIGQISSEVPQNLSASRPQDRQFILSSKKLLLSDSGFYLCAWEGGRGYGYTFGSGTRLTVV.

The chain combines TRBV5-1 with TRBJ2-1, with unresolved D. Germline CDR1 is SGHRS and CDR2 is YFSETQ. The V end lost 5 bases, the J end lost 7 bases, and 16 bases lay between the germline ends. The CDR3 runs to 14 residues. The CDR3 DNA reads TGCGCCAGCAGGACCAACCCCTACCTAAATGAGCAGTTCTTC. Its translation: CASRTNPYLNEQFF.

The gene calls are TRBV28 and TRBJ1-3, with D tentatively TRBD1 (5 bases). The CDR3 sequence is 16 residues long. V was cut by 7 bases and J by 2 bases, with 18 bases left in between. Germline V lookup: CDR1 MDHEN, CDR2 SYDVKM. This CDR3 reads CASTPSDGGAGNTIYF. In DNA, the CDR3 is TGTGCCAGCACTCCCTCCGACGGGGGAGCTGGAAACACCATATATTTT.

V gene TRBV5-1 combines with J gene TRBJ1-1; D uncertain. The length of the CDR3 is 14 residues. CDR1 is SGHRS and CDR2 is YFSETQ in the germline V gene. V lost 3 bases to trimming and J lost 0 bases, with 9 bases between them. CDR3 in DNA: TGCGCCAGCAGCTCCAACGCCCTGAACACTGAAGCTTTCTTT. Residues: CASSSNALNTEAFF.

The chain links TRBV5-1 to TRBJ1-1; 8 nucleotides line up with TRBD1. Losses at the gene ends were 4 bases for V and 6 bases for J; bases not matched to a gene: 5. Germline CDR1 reads SGHRS; CDR2 reads YFSETQ. The CDR3 runs 13 residues. The CDR3 here is CASSAGQVAEAFF. CDR3 sequence (DNA): TGCGCCAGCAGCGCGGGACAGGTCGCTGAAGCTTTCTTT.

The chain links TRBV5-1 to TRBJ2-1, with unresolved D. Germline V gene sequence: CDR1 SGHRS, CDR2 YFSETQ. The V end lost 3 bases, the J end lost 8 bases, and 15 bases lay between the germline ends. The CDR3 extends over 14 amino acids. The CDR3 sequence: CASSSLVGGYEQFF. For the CDR3, the DNA is TGCGCCAGCAGCTCCTTGGTAGGTGGGTATGAGCAGTTCTTC.

This chain links TRBV5-1 with TRBJ1-5, with a possible D match to TRBD1 (5 bases). Germline V gene data show CDR1 as SGHRS and CDR2 as YFSETQ. The CDR3 length is 15 residues. V lost 4 bases and J lost 2, with 13 bases in between. In DNA, the CDR3 is TGCGCCAGCAGCCCTCAGGGAAGCGGCAATCAGCCCCAGCATTTT. It translates to CASSPQGSGNQPQHF.

V is TRBV28 and J is TRBJ2-7; 8 bases are shared with TRBD1. This CDR3 is 16 amino acids long. Trimming at V came to 4 bases and at J to 7 bases, leaving 15 bases not matched to a gene. CDR1 and CDR2 from the germline V gene are MDHEN and SYDVKM. The CDR3 spells CASSSQGTGMGGEQYF. For the CDR3, the DNA is TGTGCCAGCAGTTCCCAGGGGACAGGAATGGGAGGAGAGCAGTACTTC.

This clone was picked up a small number of times. This chain links TRBV4-2 with TRBJ2-1; 16 bases are shared with TRBD2. Losses at the gene ends were 0 bases for V and 8 bases for J; bases not matched to a gene: 4. Looked up from germline, CDR1 is LGHNA and CDR2 is YNFKEQ. The CDR3 spans 17 residues. The CDR3 nucleotides are TGTGCCAGCAGCCAAGATGCCGGGACTAGCGGGAGGGATGAGCAGTTCTTC. It is translated as CASSQDAGTSGRDEQFF.

CDR3 amino acids: CSVNPTRGEQFF. The DNA for the CDR3 is TGCAGCGTCAACCCCACCCGCGGCGAGCAGTTCTTC. This chain uses TRBV29-1 with TRBJ2-1, with D uncertain. Trimming removed 6 bases from V and 10 bases from J, with 16 bases in between. Germline V gene lookup returns CDR1 SQVTM and CDR2 ANQGSEA. CDR3 length: 12 amino acids.

V usage is TRBV25-1 and J usage is TRBJ1-1; possible D gene TRBD1, 5 bases. The germline V gene has CDR1 MGHDK and CDR2 SYGVNS. Deletions cut 4 bases from V and 5 bases from J, with 14 bases between. The CDR3 is made up of 14 amino acids. The CDR3 is CASSGLRGGTEAFF. CDR3 in DNA: TGTGCCAGCAGTGGATTACGGGGGGGAACTGAAGCTTTCTTT.